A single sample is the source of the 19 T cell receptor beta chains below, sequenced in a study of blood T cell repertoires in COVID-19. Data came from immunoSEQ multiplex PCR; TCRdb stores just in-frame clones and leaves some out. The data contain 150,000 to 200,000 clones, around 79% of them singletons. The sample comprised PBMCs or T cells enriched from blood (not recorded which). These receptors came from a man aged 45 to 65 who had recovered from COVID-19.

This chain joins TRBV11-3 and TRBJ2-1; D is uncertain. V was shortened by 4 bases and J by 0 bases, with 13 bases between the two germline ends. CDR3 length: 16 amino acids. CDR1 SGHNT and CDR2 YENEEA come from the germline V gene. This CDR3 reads CASSSRVFSSYNEQFF. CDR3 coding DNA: TGTGCCAGCAGCTCCCGGGTCTTTAGCTCCTACAATGAGCAGTTCTTC.

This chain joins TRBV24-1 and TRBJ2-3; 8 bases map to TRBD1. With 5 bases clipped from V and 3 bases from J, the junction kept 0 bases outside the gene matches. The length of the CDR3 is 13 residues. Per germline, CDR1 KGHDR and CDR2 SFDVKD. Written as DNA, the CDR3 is TGTGCCACCAGTGGGGACAGGACAGATACGCAGTATTTT. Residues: CATSGDRTDTQYF.

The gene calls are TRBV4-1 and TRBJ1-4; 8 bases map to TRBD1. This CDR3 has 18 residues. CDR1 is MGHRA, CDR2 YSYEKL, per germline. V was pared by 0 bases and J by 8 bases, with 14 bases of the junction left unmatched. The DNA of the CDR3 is TGCGCCAGCAGCCAAGACCAACCGGGGACAGGTTTAAGGGAAAAACTGTTTTTT. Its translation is CASSQDQPGTGLREKLFF.

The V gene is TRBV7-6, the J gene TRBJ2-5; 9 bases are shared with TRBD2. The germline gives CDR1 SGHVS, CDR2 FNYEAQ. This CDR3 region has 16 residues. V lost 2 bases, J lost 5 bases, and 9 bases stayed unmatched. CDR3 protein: CASSLFGTGLAETQYF. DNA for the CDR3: TGTGCCAGCAGCTTATTTGGGACGGGACTAGCTGAGACCCAGTACTTC.

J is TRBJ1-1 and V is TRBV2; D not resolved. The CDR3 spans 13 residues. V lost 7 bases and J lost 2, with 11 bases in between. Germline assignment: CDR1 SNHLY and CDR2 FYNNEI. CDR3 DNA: TGTGCCAGCATGGCGCTAGGAAACACTGAAGCTTTCTTT. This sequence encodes CASMALGNTEAFF.

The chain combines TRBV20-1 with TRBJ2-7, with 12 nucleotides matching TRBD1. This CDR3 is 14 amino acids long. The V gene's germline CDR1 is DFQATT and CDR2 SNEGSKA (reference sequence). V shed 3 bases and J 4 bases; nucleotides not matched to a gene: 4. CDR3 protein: CSASRDRGRYEQYF. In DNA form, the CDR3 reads TGCAGTGCTAGTAGGGACAGGGGGCGATACGAGCAGTACTTC.

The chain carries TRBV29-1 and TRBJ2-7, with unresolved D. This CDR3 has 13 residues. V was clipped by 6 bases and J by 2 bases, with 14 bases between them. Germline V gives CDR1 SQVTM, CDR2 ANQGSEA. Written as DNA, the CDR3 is TGCAGCGTCCTGGTAGCCACCACCTACGAGCAGTACTTC. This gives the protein CSVLVATTYEQYF.

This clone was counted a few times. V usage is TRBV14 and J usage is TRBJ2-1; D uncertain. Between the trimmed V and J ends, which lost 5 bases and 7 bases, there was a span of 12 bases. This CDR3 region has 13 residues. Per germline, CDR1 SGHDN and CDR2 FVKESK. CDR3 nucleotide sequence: TGTGCCAGCAGCGCGGCTCGGCGGAATGAGCAGTTCTTC. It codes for CASSAARRNEQFF.

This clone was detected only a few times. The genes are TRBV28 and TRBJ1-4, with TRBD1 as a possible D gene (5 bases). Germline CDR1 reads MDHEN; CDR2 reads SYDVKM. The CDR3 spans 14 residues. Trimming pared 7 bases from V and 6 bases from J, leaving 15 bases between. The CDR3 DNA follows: TGTGCCAGCAAGTGGGGCCGGAGATATGAAAAACTGTTTTTT. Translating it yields CASKWGRRYEKLFF.

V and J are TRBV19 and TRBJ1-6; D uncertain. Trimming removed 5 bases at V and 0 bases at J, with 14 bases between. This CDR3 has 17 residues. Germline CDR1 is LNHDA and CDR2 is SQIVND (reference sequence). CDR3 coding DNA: TGTGCCAGTAGTGGGTCCCGGACTAGCTCCTATAATTCACCCCTCCACTTT. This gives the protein CASSGSRTSSYNSPLHF.

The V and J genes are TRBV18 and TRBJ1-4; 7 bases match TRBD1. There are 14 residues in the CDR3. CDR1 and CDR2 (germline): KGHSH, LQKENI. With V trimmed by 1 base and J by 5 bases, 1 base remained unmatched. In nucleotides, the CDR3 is TGTGCCAGCTCACCACTACAGGGGAATGAAAAACTGTTTTTT. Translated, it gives CASSPLQGNEKLFF.

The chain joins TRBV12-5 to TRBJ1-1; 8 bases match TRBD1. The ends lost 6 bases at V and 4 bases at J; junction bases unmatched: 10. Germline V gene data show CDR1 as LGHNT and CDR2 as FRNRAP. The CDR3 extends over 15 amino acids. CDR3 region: CASGSKQGVGTEAFF. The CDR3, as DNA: TGTGCTAGTGGCTCCAAACAGGGGGTGGGCACTGAAGCTTTCTTT. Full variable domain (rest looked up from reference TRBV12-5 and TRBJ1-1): DARVTQTPRHKVTEMGQEVTMRCQPILGHNTVFWYRQTMMQGLELLAYFRNRAPLDDSGMPKDRFSAEMPDATLATLKIQPSEPRDSAVYFCASGSKQGVGTEAFFGQGTRLTVV.

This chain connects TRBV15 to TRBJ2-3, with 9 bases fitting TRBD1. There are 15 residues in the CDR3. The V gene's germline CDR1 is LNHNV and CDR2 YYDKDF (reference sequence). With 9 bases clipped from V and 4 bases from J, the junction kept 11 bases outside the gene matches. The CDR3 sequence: CATNLQGANADTQYF. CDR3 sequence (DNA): TGTGCCACAAACTTACAGGGGGCTAACGCAGATACGCAGTATTTT.

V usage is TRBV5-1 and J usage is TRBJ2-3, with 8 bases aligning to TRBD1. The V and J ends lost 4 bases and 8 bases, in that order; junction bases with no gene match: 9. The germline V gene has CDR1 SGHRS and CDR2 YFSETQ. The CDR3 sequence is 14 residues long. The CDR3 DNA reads TGCGCCAGCAGCGCCGCAGGGGGCAGCGGTACGCAGTATTTT. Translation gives CASSAAGGSGTQYF.

DNA for the CDR3: TGCGCCAGCAGCCTCGGACAGGCCACCGGGGAGCTGTTTTTT. This encodes CASSLGQATGELFF. This sequence joins TRBV5-1 and TRBJ2-2; 7 bases are a match to TRBD1. The germline gives CDR1 SGHRS, CDR2 YFSETQ. The V and J ends lost 4 bases and 4 bases, in that order; junction bases with no gene match: 4. The CDR3 is made up of 14 amino acids.

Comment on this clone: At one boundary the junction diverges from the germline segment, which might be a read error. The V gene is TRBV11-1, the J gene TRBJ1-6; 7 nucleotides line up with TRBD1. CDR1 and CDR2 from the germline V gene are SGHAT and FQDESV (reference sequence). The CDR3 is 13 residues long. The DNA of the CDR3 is TGTGCCAGCACCGGGACAGTTAATTCACCCTTCCACTTT. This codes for CASTGTVNSPFHF.

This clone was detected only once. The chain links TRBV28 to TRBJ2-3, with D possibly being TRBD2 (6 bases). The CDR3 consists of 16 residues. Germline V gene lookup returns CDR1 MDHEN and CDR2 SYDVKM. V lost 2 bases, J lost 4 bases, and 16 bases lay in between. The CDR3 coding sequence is TGTGCCAGCAGTTTAGGGGTCGGGGGATTCGCAGATACGCAGTATTTT. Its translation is CASSLGVGGFADTQYF.

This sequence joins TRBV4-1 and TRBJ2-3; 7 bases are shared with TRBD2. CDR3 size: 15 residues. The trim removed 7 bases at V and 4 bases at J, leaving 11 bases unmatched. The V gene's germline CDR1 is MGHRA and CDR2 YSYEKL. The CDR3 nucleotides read TGCGCCAGCACCCGAGCGGGGAGTTCATCAGATACGCAGTATTTT. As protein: CASTRAGSSSDTQYF.

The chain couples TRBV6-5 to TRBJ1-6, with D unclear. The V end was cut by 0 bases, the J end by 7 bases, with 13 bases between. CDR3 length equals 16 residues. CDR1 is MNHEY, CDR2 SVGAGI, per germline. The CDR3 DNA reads TGTGCCAGCAGTTACTCGTCGGTCCGCCCAAATTCACCCCTCCACTTT. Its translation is CASSYSSVRPNSPLHF.